This is a list of T cell receptor beta chains from one sample in a study of Ad26.COV2.S vaccination and SARS-CoV-2 variants. Method: immunoSEQ multiplex PCR; TCRdb's copy keeps in-frame clones and lacks some. This sample yields about 680,000 clones, of which 89% are seen a single time; about 1.5% belongs to the top ten. The sample was peripheral blood, taken in a trial of Ad26.COV2.S vaccine versus placebo. These receptors were obtained from a person aged 18-65 years who received the Ad26.COV2.S COVID-19 vaccine or a placebo. Both conserved end residues are part of each CDR3. The order of the fields is clone size, D gene, J gene, V gene, CDR3 DNA, CDR3 protein. D genes are given only for firm matches. The size entry is marked missing in some rows and otherwise reads once, few, many or a size class.

size: -; D: -; J: TRBJ1-6; V: TRBV2; DNA: TGTGCCAGCAGTGAAGTGGCATCGGGTGATTCACCCCTCCACTTT; CDR3: CASSEVASGDSPLHF
size: -; D: TRBD2; J: TRBJ2-1; V: TRBV5-4; DNA: TGTGCCAGCAGCTTGCCCGGGACTAGCGGAAGCTCCTACAATGAGCAGTTCTTC; CDR3: CASSLPGTSGSSYNEQFF
size: -; D: TRBD1; J: TRBJ2-1; V: TRBV30; DNA: TGTGCCTGGAGCGTGGACAGGTACAATGAGCAGTTCTTC; CDR3: CAWSVDRYNEQFF
size: few; D: TRBD1; J: TRBJ2-7; V: TRBV27; DNA: TGTGCCAGTTGGGACAGCTACGAGCAGTACTTC; CDR3: CASWDSYEQYF
size: -; D: -; J: TRBJ2-5; V: TRBV5-1; DNA: TGCGCCAGCAGCTCCCTCGTCGGGGCGGGAGAGACCCAGTACTTC; CDR3: CASSSLVGAGETQYF
size: once; D: -; J: TRBJ2-2; V: TRBV11-3; DNA: TGTGCCAGCAGTTTAGGAGGGGGCCTGAGGACCGGGGAGCTGTTTTTT; CDR3: CASSLGGGLRTGELFF
size: -; D: TRBD1; J: TRBJ1-1; V: TRBV4-2; DNA: TGTGCCAGCAGCCAACGAACGGACAGGTTTGAAGCTTTCTTT; CDR3: CASSQRTDRFEAFF
size: -; D: TRBD1; J: TRBJ2-2; V: TRBV5-1; DNA: TGCGCCAGCAGCCTCGGGACAGGGGGAAGGTCCGGGGAGCTGTTTTTT; CDR3: CASSLGTGGRSGELFF
size: -; D: TRBD1; J: TRBJ1-2; V: TRBV27; DNA: TGTGCCAGCAGATACGACAGGGGATATGGCTACACCTTC; CDR3: CASRYDRGYGYTF
size: -; D: -; J: TRBJ1-2; V: TRBV4-2; DNA: TGTGCCAGCAGCGAAGGCCTTTTTGGCTACACCTTC; CDR3: CASSEGLFGYTF
size: -; D: -; J: TRBJ1-1; V: TRBV15; DNA: TGTGCCACCAGCAGAGTTCGGATGAACACTGAAGCTTTCTTT; CDR3: CATSRVRMNTEAFF
size: -; D: -; J: TRBJ2-3; V: TRBV9; DNA: TGTGCCAGCAGCGTAGGTTGGGGCCACCTTCCAGATACGCAGTATTTT; CDR3: CASSVGWGHLPDTQYF
size: -; D: TRBD2; J: TRBJ2-2; V: TRBV2; DNA: TGTGCCAGCAGTGAAAGACGGGAGGGCTACGGGGAGCTGTTTTTT; CDR3: CASSERREGYGELFF
size: -; D: TRBD1; J: TRBJ1-4; V: TRBV9; DNA: TGTGCCAGCAGCGTCGGACAGGGTTTAGAAAAACTGTTTTTT; CDR3: CASSVGQGLEKLFF
size: once; D: -; J: TRBJ2-4; V: TRBV6-5; DNA: TGTGCCAGCAGTTTCCTAGACATTCAGTACTTC; CDR3: CASSFLDIQYF
size: -; D: TRBD2; J: TRBJ2-1; V: TRBV7-2; DNA: TGTGCCAGCAGACTGTCTAGCGGGAGGGGAAATGAGCAGTTCTTC; CDR3: CASRLSSGRGNEQFF